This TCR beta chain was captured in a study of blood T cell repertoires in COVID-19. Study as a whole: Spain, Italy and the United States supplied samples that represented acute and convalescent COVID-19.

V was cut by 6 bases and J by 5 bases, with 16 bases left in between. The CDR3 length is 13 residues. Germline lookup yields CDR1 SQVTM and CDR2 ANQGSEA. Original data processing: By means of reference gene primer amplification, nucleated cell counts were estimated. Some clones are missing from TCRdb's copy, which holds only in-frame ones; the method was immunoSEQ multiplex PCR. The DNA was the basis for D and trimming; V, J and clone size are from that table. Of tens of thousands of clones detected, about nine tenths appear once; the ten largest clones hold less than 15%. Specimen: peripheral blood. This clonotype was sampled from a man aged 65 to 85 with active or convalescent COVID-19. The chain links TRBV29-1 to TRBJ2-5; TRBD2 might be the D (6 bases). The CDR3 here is CSVLEGIRETQYF. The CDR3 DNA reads TGCAGCGTGCTGGAGGGGATACGGGAGACCCAGTACTTC.